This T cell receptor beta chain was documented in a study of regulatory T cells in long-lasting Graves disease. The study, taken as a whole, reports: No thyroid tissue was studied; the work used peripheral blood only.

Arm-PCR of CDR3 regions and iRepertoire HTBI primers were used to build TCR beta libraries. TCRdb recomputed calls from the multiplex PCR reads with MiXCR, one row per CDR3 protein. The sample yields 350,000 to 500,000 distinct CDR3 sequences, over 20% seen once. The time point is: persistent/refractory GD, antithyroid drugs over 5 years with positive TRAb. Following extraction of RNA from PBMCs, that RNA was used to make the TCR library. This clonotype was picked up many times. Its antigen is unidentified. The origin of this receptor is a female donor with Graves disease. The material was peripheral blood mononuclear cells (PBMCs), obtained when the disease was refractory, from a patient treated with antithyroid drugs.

The CDR3 region is CATSDLIQGYTF. The CDR3 DNA reads as TGTGCCACCAGTGATTTGATTCAAGGCTACACCTTC. The chain couples TRBV24-1 to TRBJ1-2, with D unresolved. V was pared by 0 bases and J by 8 bases, with 6 bases between. The CDR3 extends over 12 amino acids. Per germline, CDR1 KGHDR and CDR2 SFDVKD.